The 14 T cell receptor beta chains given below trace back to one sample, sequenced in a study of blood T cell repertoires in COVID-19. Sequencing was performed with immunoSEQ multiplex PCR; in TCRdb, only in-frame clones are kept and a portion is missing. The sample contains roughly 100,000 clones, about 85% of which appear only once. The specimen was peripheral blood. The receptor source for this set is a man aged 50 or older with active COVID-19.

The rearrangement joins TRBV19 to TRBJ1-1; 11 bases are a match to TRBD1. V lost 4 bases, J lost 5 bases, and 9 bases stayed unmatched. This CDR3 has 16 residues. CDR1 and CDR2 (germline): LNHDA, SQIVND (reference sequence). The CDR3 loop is CASSNRDRGANTEAFF. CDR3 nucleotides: TGTGCCAGTAGTAACCGGGACAGGGGGGCAAATACTGAAGCTTTCTTT.

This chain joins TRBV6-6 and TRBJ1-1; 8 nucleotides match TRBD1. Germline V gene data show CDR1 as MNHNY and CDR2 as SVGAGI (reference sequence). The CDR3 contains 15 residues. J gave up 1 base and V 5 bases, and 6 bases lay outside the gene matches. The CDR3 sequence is CASSPRDRRNTEAFF. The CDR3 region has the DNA TGTGCCAGCAGTCCCCGGGACAGGCGGAACACTGAAGCTTTCTTT.

As DNA, the CDR3 is TGTGCCAGTAGTATTGGGGCCAGGGGGAGTTCACCCCTCCACTTT. Translating it yields CASSIGARGSSPLHF. This sequence joins TRBV19 and TRBJ1-6, with TRBD1 matching over 7 bases. Looked up from germline, CDR1 is LNHDA and CDR2 is SQIVND (reference sequence). The CDR3 consists of 15 residues. The J segment lost 9 bases and the V segment lost 3 bases, leaving 8 bases of the junction unmatched. Complete variable domain (other parts from reference TRBV19 and TRBJ1-6): DGGITQSPKYLFRKEGQNVTLSCEQNLNHDAMYWYRQDPGQGLRLIYYSQIVNDFQKGDIAEGYSVSREKKESFPLTVTSAQKNPTAFYLCASSIGARGSSPLHFGNGTRLTVT.

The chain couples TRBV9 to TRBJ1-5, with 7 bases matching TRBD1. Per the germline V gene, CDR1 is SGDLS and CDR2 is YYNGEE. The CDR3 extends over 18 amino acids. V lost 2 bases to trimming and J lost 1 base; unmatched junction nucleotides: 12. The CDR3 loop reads CASSVEGAPPGSNQPQHF. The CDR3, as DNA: TGTGCCAGCAGCGTGGAGGGGGCCCCACCGGGGAGCAATCAGCCCCAGCATTTT. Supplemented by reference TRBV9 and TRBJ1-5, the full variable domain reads DSGVTQTPKHLITATGQRVTLRCSPRSGDLSVYWYQQSLDQGLQFLIQYYNGEERAKGNILERFSAQQFPDLHSELNLSSLELGDSALYFCASSVEGAPPGSNQPQHFGDGTRLSIL.

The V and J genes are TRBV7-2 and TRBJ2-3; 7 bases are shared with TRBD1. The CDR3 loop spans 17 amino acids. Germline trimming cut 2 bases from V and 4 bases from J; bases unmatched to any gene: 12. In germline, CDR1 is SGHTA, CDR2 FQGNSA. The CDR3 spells CASSLRGRRGRADTQYF. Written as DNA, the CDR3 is TGTGCCAGCAGCTTAAGGGGGCGGCGAGGGCGCGCAGATACGCAGTATTTT.

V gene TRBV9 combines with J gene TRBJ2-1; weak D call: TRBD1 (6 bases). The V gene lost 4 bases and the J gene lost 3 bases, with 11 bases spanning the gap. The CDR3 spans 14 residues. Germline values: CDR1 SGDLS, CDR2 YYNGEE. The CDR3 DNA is TGTGCCAGCAGCCCTCAGGGGAACTACAATGAGCAGTTCTTC. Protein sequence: CASSPQGNYNEQFF.

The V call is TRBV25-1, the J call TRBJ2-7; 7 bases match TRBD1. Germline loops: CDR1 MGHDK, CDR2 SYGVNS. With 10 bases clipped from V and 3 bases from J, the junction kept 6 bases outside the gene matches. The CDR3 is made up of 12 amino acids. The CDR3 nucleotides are TGTGCCACCGTCGGGACAGACTACGAGCAGTACTTC. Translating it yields CATVGTDYEQYF.

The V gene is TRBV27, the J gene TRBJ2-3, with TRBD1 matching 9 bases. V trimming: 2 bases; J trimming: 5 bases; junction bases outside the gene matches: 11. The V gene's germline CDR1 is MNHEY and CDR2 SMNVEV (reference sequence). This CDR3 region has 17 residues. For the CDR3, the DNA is TGTGCCAGCAGTTTAAAAGCGGGACAGGGCCGGAGAGATACGCAGTATTTT. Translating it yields CASSLKAGQGRRDTQYF.

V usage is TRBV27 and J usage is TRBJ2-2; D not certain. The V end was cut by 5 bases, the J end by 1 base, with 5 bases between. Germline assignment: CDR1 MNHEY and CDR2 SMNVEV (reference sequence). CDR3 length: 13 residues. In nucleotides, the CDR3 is TGTGCCAGCAGTCCCCAGAACACCGGGGAGCTGTTTTTT. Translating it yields CASSPQNTGELFF.

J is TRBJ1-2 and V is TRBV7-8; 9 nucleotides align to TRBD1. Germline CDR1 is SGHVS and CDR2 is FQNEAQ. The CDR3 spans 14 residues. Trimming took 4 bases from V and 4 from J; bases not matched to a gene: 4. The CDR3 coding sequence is TGTGCCAGCAGCTCCGGACAGGGGACCTATGGCTACACCTTC. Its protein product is CASSSGQGTYGYTF.

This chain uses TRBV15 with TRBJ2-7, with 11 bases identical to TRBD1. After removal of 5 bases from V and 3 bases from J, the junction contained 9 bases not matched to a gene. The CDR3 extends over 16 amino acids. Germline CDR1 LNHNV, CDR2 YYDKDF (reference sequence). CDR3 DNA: TGTGCCACCAGCCAGACCACCGGGACAGGGGGCTACGAGCAGTACTTC. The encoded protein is CATSQTTGTGGYEQYF.

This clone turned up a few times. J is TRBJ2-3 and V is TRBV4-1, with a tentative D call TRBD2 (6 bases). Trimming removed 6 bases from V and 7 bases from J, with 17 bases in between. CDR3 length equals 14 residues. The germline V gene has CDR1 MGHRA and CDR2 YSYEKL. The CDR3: CASRLTRDSNTQYF. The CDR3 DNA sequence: TGCGCCAGCAGGCTGACCCGGGACTCAAATACGCAGTATTTT.

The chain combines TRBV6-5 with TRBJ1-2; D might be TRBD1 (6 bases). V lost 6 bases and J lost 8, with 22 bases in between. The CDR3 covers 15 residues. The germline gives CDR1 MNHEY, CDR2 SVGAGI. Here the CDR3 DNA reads TGTGCCAGCAGCGGCACGCGTACAGGGCAAAGAGGCTACACCTTC. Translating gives CASSGTRTGQRGYTF.

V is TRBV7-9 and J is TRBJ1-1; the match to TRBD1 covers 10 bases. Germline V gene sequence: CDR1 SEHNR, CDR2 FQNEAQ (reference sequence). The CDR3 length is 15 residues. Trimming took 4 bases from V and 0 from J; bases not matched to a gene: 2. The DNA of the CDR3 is TGTGCCAGCAGCTCAGGGACAGGGGTGAACACTGAAGCTTTCTTT. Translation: CASSSGTGVNTEAFF.